This T cell receptor (beta chain) emerged from a study of patients and donors after allogeneic stem cell transplantation. Germline CDR1 reads SGHRS; CDR2 reads YFSETQ. This CDR3 comprises 14 residues. The V gene lost 0 bases and the J gene lost 1 base, with 7 bases spanning the gap. TCRdb redid the calling of the RT-PCR reads with MiXCR, one entry per CDR3 protein. The table includes approximately 410,000 distinct CDR3 sequences, 16% detected once. The chain joins TRBV5-1 to TRBJ1-1; D not resolved. The sample was blood, either unsorted or a sorted T cell fraction (not recorded which). The clonotype comes from a human donor who was either an allogeneic HSCT recipient or a stem cell or donor lymphocyte infusion donor (not recorded which). It is not recorded whose cells these are; they may come from a transplant donor. CDR3 residues: CASSLAWGNTEAFF. The CDR3 DNA sequence: TGCGCCAGCAGCTTGGCGTGGGGGAACACTGAAGCTTTCTTT.